The 7 T cell receptor beta chains reported below all come from one sample, sequenced in a study of blood T cells in healthy people across ages. Then a second PCR, running about 7 to 11 cycles, was carried out with a sample-barcoded 5' primer and a J-beta primer mix. TCRdb reprocessed the 5' RACE reads with MiXCR, giving one entry per CDR3 protein. The table includes some 1,800,000 distinct CDR3 sequences, approximately 40% detected once. What was sequenced was blood. The receptors were sampled from a human donor in good health.

The chain joins TRBV7-2 to TRBJ1-5; D remains unclear. The CDR3 consists of 14 residues. Germline CDR1 SGHTA, CDR2 FQGNSA. Trimming stripped 1 base from V and 5 bases from J, with 9 bases between. CDR3 sequence reads: CASSLGGRHQPQHF. The CDR3 coding sequence is TGTGCCAGCAGCTTAGGAGGGAGGCATCAGCCCCAGCATTTT.

The J gene is TRBJ2-6, the V gene TRBV28; D is uncertain. Germline lookup yields CDR1 MDHEN and CDR2 SYDVKM. Trimming pared 3 bases from V and 0 bases from J, leaving 9 bases between. The CDR3 spans 16 residues. The CDR3 nucleotides are TGTGCCAGCAGTTTGTCAGGATCCTCTGGGGCCAACGTCCTGACTTTC. Translated, it gives CASSLSGSSGANVLTF.

The chain couples TRBV28 to TRBJ2-1, with 7 bases aligning to TRBD2. V dropped 5 bases and J dropped 3; count of bases not matched to a gene: 10. CDR3 size: 16 residues. Germline CDR1 is MDHEN and CDR2 is SYDVKM. Here the CDR3 DNA reads TGTGCCAGCAGTCCCGGATCGGCGGGAGTCTACAATGAGCAGTTCTTC. Translating gives CASSPGSAGVYNEQFF.

Ten or more counts support this clonotype. The CDR3 DNA follows: TGTGCCAGCAGTAGACAGGGGAGCGGCGAGCAGTACTTC. It is translated as CASSRQGSGEQYF. The rearrangement links TRBV6-2 or TRBV6-3 to TRBJ2-7, with 8 positions matching TRBD1. The CDR3 covers 13 residues. Looked up from germline, CDR1 is MNHEY and CDR2 is SVGEGT. Trimming cost V 5 bases and J 6 bases; bases outside gene matches: 6.

The chain links TRBV7-2 to TRBJ2-4; perhaps D is TRBD1 or TRBD2 (5 bases each). Per the germline V gene, CDR1 is SGHTA and CDR2 is FQGNSA. The CDR3 consists of 13 residues. V lost 5 bases to trimming and J lost 13 bases, with 18 bases between them. The CDR3 coding sequence is TGTGCCAGCAGCCCCGGAGGTGGGGCTGGCCAGTACTTC. Translation: CASSPGGGAGQYF.

The chain uses TRBV6-1 and TRBJ1-6; 10 bases are shared with TRBD1. This CDR3 region has 14 residues. The V gene end was trimmed by 8 bases and the J gene end by 12 bases; junction bases not matched to a gene: 10. The V gene's germline CDR1 is MNHNS and CDR2 SASEGT. The CDR3 reads CASEGQGSILPLHF. CDR3 sequence (DNA): TGTGCCAGCGAGGGACAGGGGTCTATTTTACCCCTCCACTTT.

The chain carries TRBV12-3 or TRBV12-4 and TRBJ1-1, with no clear D. This CDR3 has 13 residues. The V gene lost 3 bases and the J gene lost 6 bases, with 11 bases spanning the gap. The CDR3: CASSLIPRPEAFF. As DNA, the CDR3 is TGTGCCAGCAGTTTGATCCCCAGACCTGAAGCTTTCTTT.